The clone carrying this T cell receptor beta chain occurred many times. Its antigen remains unidentified. CD8+CD4-CCR7+CD45RA+ cells were sorted as naive CD8 T cells. Trimming removed 3 bases at V and 7 bases at J, with 10 bases between. Germline assignment: CDR1 MDHEN and CDR2 SYDVKM. The CDR3 extends over 13 amino acids. The data were taken from a study of molecular identifiers for immune sequencing clone quantification. Across the study: Replicate runs used RNA from roughly 21,000 or 96,000 naive CD8 cells, which was split five ways into aliquots, and four of those aliquots were then sequenced.

Study conclusions and caveats: Under 1% of molecules in naive cells, but over 98% of effector molecules, belonged to clones above 20 RNA copies.

MiXCR was run by TCRdb on the PCR reads, yielding one entry per CDR3 protein. The sample lists 20,000 or so distinct CDR3 sequences, 20% to 25% occurring once. The chain carries TRBV28 and TRBJ2-1; D tentatively reads TRBD1 or TRBD2 (7 bases each). The source of this sequence is a human donor in good health. Some libraries in this study had Jurkat cell RNA spiked in. Sequencing was done on a sample of naive CD8+ T cells from blood, with Jurkat cell RNA spiked in. Sample subset: FACS-sorted CD8+CD4-CCR7+CD45RA+ naive T cells. The CDR3 coding sequence is TGTGCCAGCAGTTTGCAGGGGGGGAATGAGCAGTTCTTC. It specifies CASSLQGGNEQFF.